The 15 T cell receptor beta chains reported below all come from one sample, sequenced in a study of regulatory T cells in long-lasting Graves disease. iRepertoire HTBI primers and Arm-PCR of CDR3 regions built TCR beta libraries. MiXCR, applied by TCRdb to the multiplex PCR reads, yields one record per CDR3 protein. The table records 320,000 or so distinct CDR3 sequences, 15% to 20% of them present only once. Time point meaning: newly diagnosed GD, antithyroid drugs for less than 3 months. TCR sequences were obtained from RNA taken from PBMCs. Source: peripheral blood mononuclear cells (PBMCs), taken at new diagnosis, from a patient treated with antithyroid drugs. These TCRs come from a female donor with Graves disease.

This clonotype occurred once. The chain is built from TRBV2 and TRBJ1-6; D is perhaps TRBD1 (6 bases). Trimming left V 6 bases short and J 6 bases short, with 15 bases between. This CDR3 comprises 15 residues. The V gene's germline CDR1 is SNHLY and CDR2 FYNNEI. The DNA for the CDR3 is TGTGCCAGCAGGAGGGGGGGTCAAAGTAATTCACCCCTCCACTTT. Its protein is CASRRGGQSNSPLHF. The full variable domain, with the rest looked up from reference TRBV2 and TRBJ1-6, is EPEVTQTPSHQVTQMGQEVILRCVPISNHLYFYWYRQILGQKVEFLVSFYNNEISEKSEIFDDQFSVERPDGSNFTLKIRSTKLEDSAMYFCASRRGGQSNSPLHFGNGTRLTVT.

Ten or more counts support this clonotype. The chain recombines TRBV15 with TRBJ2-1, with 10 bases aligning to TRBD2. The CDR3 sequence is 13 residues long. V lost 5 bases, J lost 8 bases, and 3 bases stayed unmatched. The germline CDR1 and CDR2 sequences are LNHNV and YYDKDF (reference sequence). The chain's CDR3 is CATSEREGDEQFF. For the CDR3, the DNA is TGTGCCACCAGCGAGCGGGAGGGTGATGAGCAGTTCTTC.

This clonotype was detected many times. The CDR3 loop is CAITGDKEDTQYF. Written as DNA, the CDR3 is TGTGCCATCACGGGGGACAAGGAAGATACGCAGTATTTT. The chain is built from TRBV10-3 and TRBJ2-3; D possibly uses TRBD1 or TRBD2 (6 bases each). V shed 7 bases and J shed 5 bases, with 13 bases lying between them. Per germline, CDR1 ENHRY and CDR2 SYGVKD. The CDR3 has 13 residues.

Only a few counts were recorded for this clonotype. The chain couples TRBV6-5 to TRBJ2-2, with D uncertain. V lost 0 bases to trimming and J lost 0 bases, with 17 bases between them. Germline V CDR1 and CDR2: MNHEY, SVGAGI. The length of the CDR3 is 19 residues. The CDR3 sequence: CASSYSPRVWRSNTGELFF. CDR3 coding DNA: TGTGCCAGCAGTTACTCCCCCCGGGTGTGGCGGTCGAACACCGGGGAGCTGTTTTTT.

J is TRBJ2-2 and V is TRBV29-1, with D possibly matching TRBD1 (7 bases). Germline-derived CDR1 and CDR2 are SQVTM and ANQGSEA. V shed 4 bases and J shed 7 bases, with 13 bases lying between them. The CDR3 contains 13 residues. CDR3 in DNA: TGCAGCGTTGGGGCAGGGGGGATCGGGGAGCTGTTTTTT. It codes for CSVGAGGIGELFF.

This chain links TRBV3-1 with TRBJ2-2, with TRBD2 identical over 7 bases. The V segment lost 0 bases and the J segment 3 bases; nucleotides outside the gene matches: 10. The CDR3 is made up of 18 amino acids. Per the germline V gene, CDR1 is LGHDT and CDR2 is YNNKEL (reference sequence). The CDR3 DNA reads TGTGCCAGCAGCCAAGAAGAAGGCGGGAGCGGGTACACCGGGGAGCTGTTTTTT. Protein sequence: CASSQEEGGSGYTGELFF.

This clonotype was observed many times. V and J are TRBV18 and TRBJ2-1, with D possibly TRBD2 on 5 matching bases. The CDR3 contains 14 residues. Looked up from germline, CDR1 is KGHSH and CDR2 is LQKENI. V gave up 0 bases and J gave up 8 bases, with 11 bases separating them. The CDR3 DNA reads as TGTGCCAGCTCACCACCAGAGCGGTTGGATGAGCAGTTCTTC. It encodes CASSPPERLDEQFF.

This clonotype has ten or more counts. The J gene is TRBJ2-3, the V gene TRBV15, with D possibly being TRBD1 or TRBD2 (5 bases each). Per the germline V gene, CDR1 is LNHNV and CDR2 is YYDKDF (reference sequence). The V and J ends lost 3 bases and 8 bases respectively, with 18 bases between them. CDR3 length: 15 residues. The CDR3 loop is CATSRGTAQGVTQYF. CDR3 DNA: TGTGCCACCAGCAGGGGGACGGCGCAAGGCGTTACGCAGTATTTT.

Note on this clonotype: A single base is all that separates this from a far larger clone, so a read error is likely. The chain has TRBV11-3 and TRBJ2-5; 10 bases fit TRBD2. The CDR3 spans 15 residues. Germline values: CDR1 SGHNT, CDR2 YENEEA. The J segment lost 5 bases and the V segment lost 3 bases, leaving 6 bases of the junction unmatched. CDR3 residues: CASSLPSGSGETQYF. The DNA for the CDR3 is TGTGCCAGCAGCTTGCCTAGCGGGAGTGGGGAGACCCAGTACTTC.

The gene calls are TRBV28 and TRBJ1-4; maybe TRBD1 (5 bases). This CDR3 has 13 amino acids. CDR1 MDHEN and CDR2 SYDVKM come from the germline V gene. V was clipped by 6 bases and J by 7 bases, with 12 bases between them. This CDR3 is CASRQYRSEKLFF. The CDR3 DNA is TGTGCCAGCAGACAATACAGGAGTGAAAAACTGTTTTTT.

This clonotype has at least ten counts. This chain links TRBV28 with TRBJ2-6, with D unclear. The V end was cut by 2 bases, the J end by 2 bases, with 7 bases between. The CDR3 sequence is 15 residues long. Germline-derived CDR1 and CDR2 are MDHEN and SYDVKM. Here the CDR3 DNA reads TGTGCCAGCAGTTTAGGACCCACTGGGGCCAACGTCCTGACTTTC. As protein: CASSLGPTGANVLTF.

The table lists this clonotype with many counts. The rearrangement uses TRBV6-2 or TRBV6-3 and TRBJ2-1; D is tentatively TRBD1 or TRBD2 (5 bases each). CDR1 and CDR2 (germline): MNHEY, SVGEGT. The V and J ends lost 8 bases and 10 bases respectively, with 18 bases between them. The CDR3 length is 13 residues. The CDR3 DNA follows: TGTGCCAGCGGGACGGTCTCGAGTCTCGAGCAGTTCTTC. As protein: CASGTVSSLEQFF.

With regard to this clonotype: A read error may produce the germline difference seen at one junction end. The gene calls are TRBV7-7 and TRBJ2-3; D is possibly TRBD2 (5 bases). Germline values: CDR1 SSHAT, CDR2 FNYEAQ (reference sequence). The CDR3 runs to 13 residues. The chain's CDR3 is CASSFLATDTQYF. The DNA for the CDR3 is TGTGCTAGCAGCTTCCTAGCTACAGATACGCAGTATTTT.

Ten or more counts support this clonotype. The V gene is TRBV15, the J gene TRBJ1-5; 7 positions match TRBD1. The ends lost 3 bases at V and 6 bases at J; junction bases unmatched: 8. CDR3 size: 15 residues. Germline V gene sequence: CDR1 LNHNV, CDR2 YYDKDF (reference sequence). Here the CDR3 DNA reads TGTGCCACCAGCAGGACAGGGCCCTTAGCTCAGCCCCAGCATTTT. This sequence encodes CATSRTGPLAQPQHF. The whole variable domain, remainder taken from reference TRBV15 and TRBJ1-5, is DAMVIQNPRYQVTQFGKPVTLSCSQTLNHNVMYWYQQKSSQAPKLLFHYYDKDFNNEADTPDNFQSRRPNTSFCFLDIRSPGLGDTAMYLCATSRTGPLAQPQHFGDGTRLSIL.

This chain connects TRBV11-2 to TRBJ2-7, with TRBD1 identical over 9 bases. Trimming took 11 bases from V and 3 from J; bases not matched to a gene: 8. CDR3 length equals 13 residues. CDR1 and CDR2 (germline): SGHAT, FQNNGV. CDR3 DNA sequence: TGTGCCGGGGGTAGGGACAGGGACTACGAGCAGTACTTC. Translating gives CAGGRDRDYEQYF.